This T cell receptor beta chain is drawn from a study of blood T cells in healthy people across ages. A sample-barcoded 5' primer and a J-beta primer mix were used in a second PCR of about 6 to 12 cycles. TCRdb passed the 5' RACE reads through MiXCR, listing each CDR3 protein once. Of around 800,000 distinct CDR3 sequences in the sample, around 62% were seen once. Aged roughly 6 to 95, donors were systemically healthy Caucasians from Russia. Each sample used at least 6 million PBMCs. Study-wide findings and caveats: Roughly linearly, TCR beta diversity per million T cells fell as age increased.

Per the germline V gene, CDR1 is SGHRS and CDR2 is YFSETQ. The CDR3 runs to 16 residues. Trimming took off 2 bases at V and 1 base at J, with 14 bases between the two ends. Comment on this clonotype: Its antigen is currently unknown.

The sample comprised blood. The receptor comes from a man between 25 and 39 years old in good health. This rearrangement joins TRBV5-1 to TRBJ2-3, with TRBD1 as a possible D gene (6 bases). The CDR3 region has the DNA TGCGCCAGCAGCTTTGGGGGCACAATCCGCACAGATACGCAGTATTTT. Residues: CASSFGGTIRTDTQYF.